The text below deals with one T cell receptor beta chain. This clonotype was observed a handful of times. Its antigen is unknown. No base quality values were provided; no much bigger clone lies one nucleotide off. The time point tag for this specimen amounts to: before trial treatment. The donors took part in RACIN, a single-arm, phase I, dose-escalation trial that combined nivolumab, ipilimumab, aspirin, low-dose cyclophosphamide and low-dose radiotherapy. Eligible patients had advanced, TIL-negative solid tumors. The data were taken from a study of low-dose radiotherapy and immunotherapy resistance in tumors (dated by TCRdb to 2022 to 2024). General notes on the study: Patients in Cohort 1 were given 0.5 Gy per fraction every 2 weeks, and the prescribed total PTV dose was 6.5 Gy. Cohort 2 received 1 Gy per fraction every two weeks, with a total of 13 Gy over 26 weeks. Randomization of trial participants into treatment groups was not performed. Starting on cycle 1 day 1, patients took 300 mg of aspirin by mouth once daily for four cycles. Eight patients were included in the translational analysis, namely three from the first dose cohort plus the first five from the second dose cohort. Every two weeks, patients got intravenous cyclophosphamide at 200 mg/m2, given one day ahead of each radiation and immunotherapy administration. Nivolumab was administered intravenously as a 240 mg flat dose every two weeks, and ipilimumab was administered intravenously at 1 mg/kg every six weeks.

TCRdb records Illumina HiSeq 2500 as the sequencer. Superscript III and a set of TRAV- and TRBV-specific primers were used to synthesize first-strand cDNA, so that both TCRalpha and TCRbeta chains were covered. An approximately 19-cycle PCR with Phusion amplified the TCRs, pairing a constant-region primer with the adapter that was attached to the V primers. The isolated mRNA was amplified using the MessageAmp II aRNA Amplification Kit, with in vitro transcription performed for less than 20 hours at 37 degrees C. The Dynabeads mRNA DIRECT Purification Kit was used to isolate the mRNA for TCR sequencing. A second approximately 25-cycle Phusion PCR added indexed Illumina adapters, and products were purified with AMPure XP beads. As for the original processing: Using custom Perl scripts, TCR sequences encoding the same protein were pooled, out-of-frame sequences were removed, and the abundance of each clonotype was computed. Any TCR sequence backed by just one read was left out of the analysis. The metrics used to describe the repertoires included Shannon entropy, Gini index, clonality, richness, and the frequency of TCRs shared between repertoires. Through fastp at Q25 and MiXCR, TCRdb rebuilt clones from the public reads, retaining in-frame beta chains. Entries that share a CDR3 protein sequence are merged under the most common genes and DNA. In this record, the V and J calls reflect TCRdb's handling and not the investigators' own analysis. This sample is represented by over 70,000 distinct CDR3 sequences; around 30% of them were singletons. The ten most abundant clones make up 11% of the sample.

The CDR3 runs 14 residues from the cysteine to the phenylalanine. Kept here is only the CDR3 DNA, which spans 42 bases and is read in frame from base 1. Cut back by 2 bases and 0 bases, the V and J ends lie 8 bases apart. The CDR1 and CDR2 encoded by the germline V gene are MNHNS and SASEGT. The source of this sequence is a female donor with ovarian cancer. The rearrangement joined TRBV6-1 to TRBJ2-7; tentative D gene TRBD1, with 6 bases matching. Sequencing used PBMCs, obtained before treatment. The sequence in DNA is TGTGCCAGCAGTGAAAGGGGGATCTCCTACGAGCAGTACTTC. Protein translation: CASSERGISYEQYF.